Listed below are T cell receptor beta chains from one sample, sequenced in a study of T cell clonotyping in hematopoietic cell transplantation. Clones were sequenced by immunoSEQ multiplex PCR, and TCRdb holds only the in-frame ones, with some missing. This table has 25,000 to 35,000 clones, around 93% appearing once. This specimen consisted of peripheral blood mononuclear cells, obtained before stem cell transplant. These receptors were obtained from a middle-aged man with acute myeloid leukemia. Some clones in this sample may be carry-over from other donors' samples. Both conserved end residues are part of each CDR3. The order of the fields is CDR3 DNA, CDR3 protein, V gene, CDR3 length, clone size, J gene, D gene. The D gene is left open where the match is weak. Only part of the rows carry a size: once, few, many, or a class if the clone is expanded.

cdr3_nt: TGTGCCAGCAGCTACGACATCGGCGAGCAGTACTTC
cdr3_aa: CASSYDIGEQYF
v_call: TRBV5-6
cdr3_length: 12
clone_size: NA
j_call: TRBJ2-7
d_call: NA

cdr3_nt: TGTGCCAGCAGCTTGATTGGCAGCTCTGGAAACACCATATATTTT
cdr3_aa: CASSLIGSSGNTIYF
v_call: TRBV5-4
cdr3_length: 15
clone_size: NA
j_call: TRBJ1-3
d_call: NA

cdr3_nt: TGTGCCAGCAGCGTGGGACCTGAGATGAACACTGAAGCTTTCTTT
cdr3_aa: CASSVGPEMNTEAFF
v_call: TRBV9
cdr3_length: 15
clone_size: NA
j_call: TRBJ1-1
d_call: NA

cdr3_nt: TGTGCCAGCAGCCCCTCCTACGAGCAGTACTTC
cdr3_aa: CASSPSYEQYF
v_call: TRBV7-2
cdr3_length: 11
clone_size: NA
j_call: TRBJ2-7
d_call: NA

cdr3_nt: TGTGCCAGCAGTTTCAGCAACTATGGCTACACCTTC
cdr3_aa: CASSFSNYGYTF
v_call: TRBV28
cdr3_length: 12
clone_size: NA
j_call: TRBJ1-2
d_call: NA

cdr3_nt: TGTGCCAGCAGTTTTCAGGGGAGTCAGCCCCAGCATTTT
cdr3_aa: CASSFQGSQPQHF
v_call: TRBV5-6
cdr3_length: 13
clone_size: NA
j_call: TRBJ1-5
d_call: NA

cdr3_nt: TGTGCCAGTAGTATAGATCGGGGAGGGTTCCAAGAGACCCAGTACTTC
cdr3_aa: CASSIDRGGFQETQYF
v_call: TRBV19
cdr3_length: 16
clone_size: NA
j_call: TRBJ2-5
d_call: TRBD2

cdr3_nt: TGTGCCAGCAGATACAACAGGGAAGGCGGGGAGCTGTTTTTT
cdr3_aa: CASRYNREGGELFF
v_call: TRBV6-1
cdr3_length: 14
clone_size: NA
j_call: TRBJ2-2
d_call: NA

cdr3_nt: TGTGCCAGTAGTGGACAGATCTCTTCCTACGAGCAGTACTTC
cdr3_aa: CASSGQISSYEQYF
v_call: TRBV19
cdr3_length: 14
clone_size: NA
j_call: TRBJ2-7
d_call: NA

cdr3_nt: TGTGCCATCAGGAACGACAGGCTACGTGGAAACACCATATATTTT
cdr3_aa: CAIRNDRLRGNTIYF
v_call: TRBV10-3
cdr3_length: 15
clone_size: NA
j_call: TRBJ1-3
d_call: NA

cdr3_nt: TGTGCCAGCAGTGTGGGCCAGGGGCAGGGGTATGGCTACACCTTC
cdr3_aa: CASSVGQGQGYGYTF
v_call: TRBV2
cdr3_length: 15
clone_size: once
j_call: TRBJ1-2
d_call: NA

cdr3_nt: TGTGCCAGCAGCTTTGCTATCGGCAGGAGATCCTACGAGCAGTACTTC
cdr3_aa: CASSFAIGRRSYEQYF
v_call: TRBV12-1
cdr3_length: 16
clone_size: NA
j_call: TRBJ2-7
d_call: NA

cdr3_nt: TGTGCCAGCAGTCGGGGGGGATGGGGGAATAGCAATCAGCCCCAGCATTTT
cdr3_aa: CASSRGGWGNSNQPQHF
v_call: TRBV2
cdr3_length: 17
clone_size: NA
j_call: TRBJ1-5
d_call: NA

cdr3_nt: TGTGCCAGCAGCTTGAGCTTAGGAAGAGGCTATGGCTACACCTTC
cdr3_aa: CASSLSLGRGYGYTF
v_call: TRBV5-6
cdr3_length: 15
clone_size: once
j_call: TRBJ1-2
d_call: NA

cdr3_nt: TGTGCCATCAGTACGGGGGCTCCTTACACAGATACGCAGTATTTT
cdr3_aa: CAISTGAPYTDTQYF
v_call: TRBV10-3
cdr3_length: 15
clone_size: NA
j_call: TRBJ2-3
d_call: NA

cdr3_nt: TGTGCCAGCAGCTTAGAGGGGGGCTCCCTCAACGAGCAGTACTTC
cdr3_aa: CASSLEGGSLNEQYF
v_call: TRBV7-9
cdr3_length: 15
clone_size: few
j_call: TRBJ2-7
d_call: NA

cdr3_nt: TGTGCCAGCAGCTTGGAGCTAGCTAACTATGGCTACACCTTC
cdr3_aa: CASSLELANYGYTF
v_call: TRBV7-9
cdr3_length: 14
clone_size: NA
j_call: TRBJ1-2
d_call: NA

cdr3_nt: TGCAGCGTTGAGGGCCGCGGGGGGACAGATACGCAGTATTTT
cdr3_aa: CSVEGRGGTDTQYF
v_call: TRBV29-1
cdr3_length: 14
clone_size: NA
j_call: TRBJ2-3
d_call: TRBD2

cdr3_nt: TGTGCCACCAGCAGACGGGGGGACAGCCTCTATGGCTACACCTTC
cdr3_aa: CATSRRGDSLYGYTF
v_call: TRBV15
cdr3_length: 15
clone_size: NA
j_call: TRBJ1-2
d_call: TRBD1

cdr3_nt: TGTGCCAGTACCAGACCACGGGGAAAGCAGTTCTTC
cdr3_aa: CASTRPRGKQFF
v_call: TRBV2
cdr3_length: 12
clone_size: NA
j_call: TRBJ2-1
d_call: NA

cdr3_nt: TGTGCCAGCAGCGATGACTCGGCGTGGCAGCCCCAGCATTTT
cdr3_aa: CASSDDSAWQPQHF
v_call: TRBV6-5
cdr3_length: 14
clone_size: NA
j_call: TRBJ1-5
d_call: NA

cdr3_nt: TGTGCCAGCAAGGAGCGGGACTCCTACAATGAGCAGTTCTTC
cdr3_aa: CASKERDSYNEQFF
v_call: TRBV2
cdr3_length: 14
clone_size: NA
j_call: TRBJ2-1
d_call: TRBD2

cdr3_nt: TGTGCCAGCAGTCACATCGATCTAGCCAAAAACATTCAGTACTTC
cdr3_aa: CASSHIDLAKNIQYF
v_call: TRBV28
cdr3_length: 15
clone_size: NA
j_call: TRBJ2-4
d_call: NA

cdr3_nt: TGTGCCAGCAGAGGCGTCAATCAGCCCCAGCATTTT
cdr3_aa: CASRGVNQPQHF
v_call: TRBV28
cdr3_length: 12
clone_size: NA
j_call: TRBJ1-5
d_call: NA

cdr3_nt: TGCGCCAGCAGCCAGTGGACCCCGGGAAAAGGCTACACCTTC
cdr3_aa: CASSQWTPGKGYTF
v_call: TRBV4-3
cdr3_length: 14
clone_size: NA
j_call: TRBJ1-2
d_call: NA

cdr3_nt: TGTGCCAGTAGTATAGTGGCAGGGACCATGACAGATACGCAGTATTTT
cdr3_aa: CASSIVAGTMTDTQYF
v_call: TRBV19
cdr3_length: 16
clone_size: NA
j_call: TRBJ2-3
d_call: NA

cdr3_nt: TGTGCCTGGAGGGGACCCCGAGTCTATGGCTACACCTTC
cdr3_aa: CAWRGPRVYGYTF
v_call: TRBV30
cdr3_length: 13
clone_size: NA
j_call: TRBJ1-2
d_call: NA

cdr3_nt: TGCACCAGCAGCCAAGTCCCGGGACAGGGGAACTATGGCTACACCTTC
cdr3_aa: CTSSQVPGQGNYGYTF
v_call: TRBV1
cdr3_length: 16
clone_size: NA
j_call: TRBJ1-2
d_call: NA

cdr3_nt: TGCGCCAGCAGCGCTAGCGGGGGGCAGGAGCAGTACTTC
cdr3_aa: CASSASGGQEQYF
v_call: TRBV4-3
cdr3_length: 13
clone_size: NA
j_call: TRBJ2-7
d_call: TRBD2

cdr3_nt: TGTGCCAGTAGTACCCACTTAACAGGGGGCTTGGATGGCTACACCTTC
cdr3_aa: CASSTHLTGGLDGYTF
v_call: TRBV19
cdr3_length: 16
clone_size: NA
j_call: TRBJ1-2
d_call: TRBD1

cdr3_nt: TGTGCCAGCAGCTCCTGGGCCCGCACAGATACGCAGTATTTT
cdr3_aa: CASSSWARTDTQYF
v_call: TRBV7-2
cdr3_length: 14
clone_size: NA
j_call: TRBJ2-3
d_call: NA

cdr3_nt: TGTGCCAGCAGCTTAGTGAGCACAGATACGCAGTATTTT
cdr3_aa: CASSLVSTDTQYF
v_call: TRBV7-8
cdr3_length: 13
clone_size: NA
j_call: TRBJ2-3
d_call: NA

cdr3_nt: TGTGCCAGTAGTATAGATGTGAACACCGGGGAGCTGTTTTTT
cdr3_aa: CASSIDVNTGELFF
v_call: TRBV19
cdr3_length: 14
clone_size: NA
j_call: TRBJ2-2
d_call: NA

cdr3_nt: TGTGCCAGCAGCAACCGGGACACTGGGGCCAACGTCCTGACTTTC
cdr3_aa: CASSNRDTGANVLTF
v_call: TRBV7-9
cdr3_length: 15
clone_size: once
j_call: TRBJ2-6
d_call: NA

cdr3_nt: TGCGCCAGCAGCTTCGGGACTAGCGACCCCTACGAGCAGTACTTC
cdr3_aa: CASSFGTSDPYEQYF
v_call: TRBV4-3
cdr3_length: 15
clone_size: NA
j_call: TRBJ2-7
d_call: TRBD2

cdr3_nt: TGCGCCAGCAGCTTGGCAGGGAATGGCTACACCTTC
cdr3_aa: CASSLAGNGYTF
v_call: TRBV5-1
cdr3_length: 12
clone_size: NA
j_call: TRBJ1-2
d_call: NA

cdr3_nt: TGTGCCAGCAGTGGTTTACAGGGCTATAGCAATCAGCCCCAGCATTTT
cdr3_aa: CASSGLQGYSNQPQHF
v_call: TRBV6-1
cdr3_length: 16
clone_size: NA
j_call: TRBJ1-5
d_call: NA

cdr3_nt: TGTGCCAGCAGTTACTCACGGGGAGAGACCCAGTACTTC
cdr3_aa: CASSYSRGETQYF
v_call: TRBV6-5
cdr3_length: 13
clone_size: NA
j_call: TRBJ2-5
d_call: NA

cdr3_nt: TGTGCCAGCAGTTTATCGGTAGCAAACTATGGCTACACCTTC
cdr3_aa: CASSLSVANYGYTF
v_call: TRBV28
cdr3_length: 14
clone_size: once
j_call: TRBJ1-2
d_call: NA

cdr3_nt: TGTGCCAGCAGCCTAACGAACACTGAAGCTTTCTTT
cdr3_aa: CASSLTNTEAFF
v_call: TRBV28
cdr3_length: 12
clone_size: NA
j_call: TRBJ1-1
d_call: NA

cdr3_nt: TGTGCCAGCAGTTTCTTTGGGTTCTCTGACTATGGCTACACCTTC
cdr3_aa: CASSFFGFSDYGYTF
v_call: TRBV28
cdr3_length: 15
clone_size: NA
j_call: TRBJ1-2
d_call: NA

cdr3_nt: TGTGCCAGCAGCTACAGACAAGATGCAACTAATGAAAAACTGTTTTTT
cdr3_aa: CASSYRQDATNEKLFF
v_call: TRBV6-5
cdr3_length: 16
clone_size: NA
j_call: TRBJ1-4
d_call: NA

cdr3_nt: TGTGCCAGCAGGACTAGACAGGGTAACACTGAAGCTTTCTTT
cdr3_aa: CASRTRQGNTEAFF
v_call: TRBV6-6
cdr3_length: 14
clone_size: NA
j_call: TRBJ1-1
d_call: TRBD1

cdr3_nt: TGTGCCAGCAGCCCACGACCTGAATACAATGAGCAGTTCTTC
cdr3_aa: CASSPRPEYNEQFF
v_call: TRBV6-6
cdr3_length: 14
clone_size: NA
j_call: TRBJ2-1
d_call: NA

cdr3_nt: TGTGCCAGTAGTATCTTCACGGACACTGAAGCTTTCTTT
cdr3_aa: CASSIFTDTEAFF
v_call: TRBV19
cdr3_length: 13
clone_size: NA
j_call: TRBJ1-1
d_call: NA

cdr3_nt: TGTGCCAGTAAAATGGGGGGGACTGTCGACAATGAGCAGTTCTTC
cdr3_aa: CASKMGGTVDNEQFF
v_call: TRBV19
cdr3_length: 15
clone_size: NA
j_call: TRBJ2-1
d_call: TRBD2

cdr3_nt: TGTGCCACCAGTGGTGGACGGACGATGAACACTGAAGCTTTCTTT
cdr3_aa: CATSGGRTMNTEAFF
v_call: TRBV15
cdr3_length: 15
clone_size: NA
j_call: TRBJ1-1
d_call: NA

cdr3_nt: TGTGCCAGCAGCTTAGGAGCCAGCCCCCAGCATTTT
cdr3_aa: CASSLGASPQHF
v_call: TRBV7-2
cdr3_length: 12
clone_size: NA
j_call: TRBJ1-5
d_call: NA

cdr3_nt: TGCGCCAGCAGCTTTATGACAGAAGAAGATACGCAGTATTTT
cdr3_aa: CASSFMTEEDTQYF
v_call: TRBV5-1
cdr3_length: 14
clone_size: NA
j_call: TRBJ2-3
d_call: NA

cdr3_nt: TGTGCCAGCACTTCACAGGGCGCAAATCAGCCCCAGCATTTT
cdr3_aa: CASTSQGANQPQHF
v_call: TRBV2
cdr3_length: 14
clone_size: NA
j_call: TRBJ1-5
d_call: NA